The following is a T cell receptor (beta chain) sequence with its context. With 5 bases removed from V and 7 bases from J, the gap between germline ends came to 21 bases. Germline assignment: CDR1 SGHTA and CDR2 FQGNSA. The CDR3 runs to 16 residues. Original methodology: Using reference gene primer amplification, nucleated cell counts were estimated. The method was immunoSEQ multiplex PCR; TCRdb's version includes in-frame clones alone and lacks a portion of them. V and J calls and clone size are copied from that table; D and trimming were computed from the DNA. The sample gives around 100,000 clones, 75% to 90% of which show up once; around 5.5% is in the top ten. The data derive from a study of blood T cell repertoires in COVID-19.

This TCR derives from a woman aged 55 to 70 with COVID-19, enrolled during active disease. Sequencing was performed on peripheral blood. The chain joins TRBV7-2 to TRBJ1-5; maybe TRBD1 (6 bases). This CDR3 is CASSKQGQSFGQPQHF. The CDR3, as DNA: TGTGCCAGCAGCAAACAGGGACAATCGTTCGGGCAGCCCCAGCATTTT. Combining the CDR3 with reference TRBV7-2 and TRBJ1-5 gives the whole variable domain GAGVSQSPSNKVTEKGKDVELRCDPISGHTALYWYRQSLGQGLEFLIYFQGNSAPDKSGLPSDRFSAERTGGSVSTLTIQRTQQEDSAVYLCASSKQGQSFGQPQHFGDGTRLSIL.